This T cell receptor (beta chain) comes out of a study of CD8 T cells in Susac syndrome. Notes on the study in general: It was acknowledged in the study that its TCR sequencing and HLA analysis involved a relatively small number of individuals.

Note on this clonotype: Its antigen is not known.

The multiple sclerosis controls were treatment-naive patients with relapsing-remitting disease that was stable or active. The CD8+ and CD4+ T cells were isolated magnetically using a negative isolation approach, whereas the TEMRA cells were enriched by FACS. In germline, CDR1 is MNHEY, CDR2 SMNVEV (reference sequence). V was cut by 3 bases and J by 2 bases, with 3 bases left in between. CDR3 length: 12 residues. Random hexamers primed reverse transcription of about 0.5 to 1 ug RNA. The method of amplification for TCR beta CDR3 was immunoSEQ multiplex PCR, covering 54 Vbeta and 13 Jbeta. TCRdb ran MiXCR on the immunoSEQ multiplex PCR reads and lists one entry per CDR3 protein. In the table there are fewer than 350,000 distinct CDR3 sequences, 85% of which are singletons.

V is TRBV27 and J is TRBJ2-3; D is unclear. Sequencing was done on a sample of CD8+ T cells from PBMCs. This receptor was identified in a human donor with multiple sclerosis. CDR3 region: CASSFNTDTQYF. CDR3 nucleotide sequence: TGTGCCAGCAGTTTTAACACAGATACGCAGTATTTT.